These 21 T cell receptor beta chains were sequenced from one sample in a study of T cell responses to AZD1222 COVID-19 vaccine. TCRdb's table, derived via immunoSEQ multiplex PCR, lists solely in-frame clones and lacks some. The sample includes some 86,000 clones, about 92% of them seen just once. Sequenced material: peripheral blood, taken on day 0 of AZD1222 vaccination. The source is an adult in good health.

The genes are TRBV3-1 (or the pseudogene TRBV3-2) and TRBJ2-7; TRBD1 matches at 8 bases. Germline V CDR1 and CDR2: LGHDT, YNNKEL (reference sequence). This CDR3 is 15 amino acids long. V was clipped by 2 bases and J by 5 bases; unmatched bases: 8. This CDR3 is CASSQKDREVDEQYF. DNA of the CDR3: TGTGCCAGCAGCCAAAAGGACAGGGAAGTAGACGAGCAGTACTTC.

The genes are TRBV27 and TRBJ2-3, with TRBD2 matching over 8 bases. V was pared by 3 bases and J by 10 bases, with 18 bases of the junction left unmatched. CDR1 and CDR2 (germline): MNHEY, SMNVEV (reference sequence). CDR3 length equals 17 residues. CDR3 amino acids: CASSFSVVGTRISAQYF. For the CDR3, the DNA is TGTGCCAGCAGTTTCTCGGTGGTCGGGACTAGGATTTCGGCGCAGTATTTT.

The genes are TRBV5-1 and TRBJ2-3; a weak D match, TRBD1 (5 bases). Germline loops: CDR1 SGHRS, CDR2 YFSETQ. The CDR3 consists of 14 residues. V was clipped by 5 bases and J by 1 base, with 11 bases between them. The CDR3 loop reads CASRDQGGTDTQYF. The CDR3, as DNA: TGCGCCAGCAGGGATCAGGGTGGCACAGATACGCAGTATTTT.

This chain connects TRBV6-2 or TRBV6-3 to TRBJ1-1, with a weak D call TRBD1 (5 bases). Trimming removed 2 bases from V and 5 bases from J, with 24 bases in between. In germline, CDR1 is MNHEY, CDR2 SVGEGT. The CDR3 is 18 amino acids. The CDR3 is CASSYTNSFGTGGTEAFF. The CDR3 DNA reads TGTGCCAGCAGTTACACGAACTCATTTGGGACCGGGGGAACTGAAGCTTTCTTT.

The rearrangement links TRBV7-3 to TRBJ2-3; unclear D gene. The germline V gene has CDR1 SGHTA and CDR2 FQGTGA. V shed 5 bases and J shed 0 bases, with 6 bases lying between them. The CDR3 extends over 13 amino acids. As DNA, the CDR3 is TGTGCCAGCAGCCCCTCCAGCACAGATACGCAGTATTTT. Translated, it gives CASSPSSTDTQYF.

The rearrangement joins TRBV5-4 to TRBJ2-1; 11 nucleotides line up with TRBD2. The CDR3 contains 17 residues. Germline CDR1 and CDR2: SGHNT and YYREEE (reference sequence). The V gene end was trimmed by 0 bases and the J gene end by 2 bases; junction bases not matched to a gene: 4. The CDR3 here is CASSLAPGLAAYNEQFF. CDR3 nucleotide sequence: TGTGCCAGCAGCTTGGCACCGGGACTAGCGGCCTACAATGAGCAGTTCTTC.

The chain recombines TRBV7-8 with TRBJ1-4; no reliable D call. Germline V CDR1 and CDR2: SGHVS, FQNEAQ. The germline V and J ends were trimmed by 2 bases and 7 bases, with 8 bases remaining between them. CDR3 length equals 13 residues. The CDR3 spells CASSLQWGEKLFF. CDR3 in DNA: TGTGCCAGCAGCTTACAGTGGGGTGAAAAACTGTTTTTT.

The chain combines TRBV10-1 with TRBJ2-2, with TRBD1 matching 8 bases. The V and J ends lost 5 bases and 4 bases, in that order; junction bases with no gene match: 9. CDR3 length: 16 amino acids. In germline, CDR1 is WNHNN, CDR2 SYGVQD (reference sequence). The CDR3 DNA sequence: TGCGCCAGCAGTCCTCCAGGGGGCTGGATCACCGGGGAGCTGTTTTTT. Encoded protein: CASSPPGGWITGELFF.

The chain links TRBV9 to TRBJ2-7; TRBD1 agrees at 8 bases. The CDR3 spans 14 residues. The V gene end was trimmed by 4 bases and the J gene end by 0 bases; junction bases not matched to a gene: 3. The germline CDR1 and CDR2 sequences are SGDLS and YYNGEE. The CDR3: CASSPTGASYEQYF. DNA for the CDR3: TGTGCCAGCAGCCCGACAGGGGCCTCCTACGAGCAGTACTTC.

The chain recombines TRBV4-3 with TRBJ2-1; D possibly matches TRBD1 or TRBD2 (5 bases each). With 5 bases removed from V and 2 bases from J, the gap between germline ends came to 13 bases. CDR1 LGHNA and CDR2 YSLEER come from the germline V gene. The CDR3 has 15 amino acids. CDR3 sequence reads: CASSKGASPYNEQFF. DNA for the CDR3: TGCGCCAGCAGCAAAGGGGCTAGCCCCTACAATGAGCAGTTCTTC.

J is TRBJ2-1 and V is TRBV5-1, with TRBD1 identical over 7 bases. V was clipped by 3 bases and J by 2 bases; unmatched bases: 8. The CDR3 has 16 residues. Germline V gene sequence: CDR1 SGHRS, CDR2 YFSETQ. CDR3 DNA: TGCGCCAGCAGCTCCACCGGGACAGCCGCCTACAATGAGCAGTTCTTC. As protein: CASSSTGTAAYNEQFF.

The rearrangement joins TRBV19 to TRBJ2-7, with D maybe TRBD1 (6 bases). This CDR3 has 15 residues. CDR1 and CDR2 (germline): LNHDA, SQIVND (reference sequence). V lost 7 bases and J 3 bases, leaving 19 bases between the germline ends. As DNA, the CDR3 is TGTGCCAGTACCCCCACCTCGGGACACCTCTACGAGCAGTACTTC. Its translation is CASTPTSGHLYEQYF.

The DNA for the CDR3 is TGTGCCAGCAGCGTAGTGGGCACAGATACGCAGTATTTT. Its protein product is CASSVVGTDTQYF. The chain joins TRBV9 to TRBJ2-3, with D unclear. There are 13 residues in the CDR3. Trimming removed 0 bases at V and 1 base at J, with 3 bases between. CDR1 is SGDLS and CDR2 is YYNGEE in the germline V gene.

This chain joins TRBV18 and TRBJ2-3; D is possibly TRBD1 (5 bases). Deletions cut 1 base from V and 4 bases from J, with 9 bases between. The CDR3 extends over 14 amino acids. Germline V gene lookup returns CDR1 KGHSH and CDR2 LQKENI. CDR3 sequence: CASSPRQGPDTQYF. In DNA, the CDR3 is TGTGCCAGCTCACCACGGCAGGGCCCAGATACGCAGTATTTT. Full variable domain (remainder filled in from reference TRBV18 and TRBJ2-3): NAGVMQNPRHLVRRRGQEARLRCSPMKGHSHVYWYRQLPEEGLKFMVYLQKENIIDESGMPKERFSAEFPKEGPSILRIQQVVRGDSAAYFCASSPRQGPDTQYFGPGTRLTVL.

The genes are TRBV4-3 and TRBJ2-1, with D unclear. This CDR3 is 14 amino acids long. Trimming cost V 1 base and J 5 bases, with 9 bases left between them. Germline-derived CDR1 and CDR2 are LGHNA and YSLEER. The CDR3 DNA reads TGCGCCAGCAGCCAAGTCGGCAGCCACAATGAGCAGTTCTTC. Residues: CASSQVGSHNEQFF.

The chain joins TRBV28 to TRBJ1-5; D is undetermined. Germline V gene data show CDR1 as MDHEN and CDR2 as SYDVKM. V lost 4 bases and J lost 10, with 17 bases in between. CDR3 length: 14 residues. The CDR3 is CASSSLTRPSPQHF. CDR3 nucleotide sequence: TGTGCCAGCAGTTCCCTGACACGTCCGTCACCCCAGCATTTT.

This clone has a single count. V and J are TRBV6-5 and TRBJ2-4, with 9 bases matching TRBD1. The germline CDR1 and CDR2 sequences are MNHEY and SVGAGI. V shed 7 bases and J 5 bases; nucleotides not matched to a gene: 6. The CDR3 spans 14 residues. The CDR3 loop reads CASTNTGGENIQYF. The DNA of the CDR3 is TGTGCCAGCACTAATACAGGGGGCGAAAACATTCAGTACTTC.

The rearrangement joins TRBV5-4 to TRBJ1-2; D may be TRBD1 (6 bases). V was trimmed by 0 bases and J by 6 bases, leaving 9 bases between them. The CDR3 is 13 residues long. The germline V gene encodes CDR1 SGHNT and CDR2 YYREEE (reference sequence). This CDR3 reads CASSLVSGDGYTF. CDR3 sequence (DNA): TGTGCCAGCAGCTTGGTGTCAGGGGATGGCTACACCTTC.

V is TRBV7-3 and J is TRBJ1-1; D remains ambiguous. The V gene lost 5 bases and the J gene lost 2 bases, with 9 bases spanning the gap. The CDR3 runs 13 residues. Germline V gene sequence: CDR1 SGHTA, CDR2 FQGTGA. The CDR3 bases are TGTGCCAGCAGCGAAGCCAGAAACACTGAAGCTTTCTTT. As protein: CASSEARNTEAFF.

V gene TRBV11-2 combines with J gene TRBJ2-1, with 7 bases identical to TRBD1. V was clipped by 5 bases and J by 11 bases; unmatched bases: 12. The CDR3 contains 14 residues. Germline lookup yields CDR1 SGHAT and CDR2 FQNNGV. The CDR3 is CASSLEPGQIQQFF. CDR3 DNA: TGTGCCAGCAGCCTTGAACCGGGACAGATTCAGCAGTTCTTC.

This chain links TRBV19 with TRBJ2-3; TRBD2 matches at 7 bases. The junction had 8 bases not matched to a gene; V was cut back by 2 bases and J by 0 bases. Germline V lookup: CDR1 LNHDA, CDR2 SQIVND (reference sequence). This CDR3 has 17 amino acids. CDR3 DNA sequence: TGTGCCAGTAGTATACTAGCGGAGATGACTAGCACAGATACGCAGTATTTT. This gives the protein CASSILAEMTSTDTQYF.